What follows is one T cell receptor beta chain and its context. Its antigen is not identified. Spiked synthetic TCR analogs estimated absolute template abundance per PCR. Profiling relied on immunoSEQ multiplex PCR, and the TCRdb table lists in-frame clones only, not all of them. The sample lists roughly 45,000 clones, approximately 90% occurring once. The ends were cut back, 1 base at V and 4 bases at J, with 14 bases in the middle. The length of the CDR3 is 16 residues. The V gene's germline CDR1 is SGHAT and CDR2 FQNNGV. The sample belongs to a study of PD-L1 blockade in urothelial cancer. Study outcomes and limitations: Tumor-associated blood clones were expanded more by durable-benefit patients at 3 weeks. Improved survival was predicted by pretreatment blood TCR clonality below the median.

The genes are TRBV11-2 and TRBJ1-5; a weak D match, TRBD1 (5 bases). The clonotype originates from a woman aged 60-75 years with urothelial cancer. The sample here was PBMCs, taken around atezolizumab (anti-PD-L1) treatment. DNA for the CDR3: TGTGCCAGCAGCTTAGGTACTCGACAGTTAAATCAGCCCCAGCATTTT. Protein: CASSLGTRQLNQPQHF.